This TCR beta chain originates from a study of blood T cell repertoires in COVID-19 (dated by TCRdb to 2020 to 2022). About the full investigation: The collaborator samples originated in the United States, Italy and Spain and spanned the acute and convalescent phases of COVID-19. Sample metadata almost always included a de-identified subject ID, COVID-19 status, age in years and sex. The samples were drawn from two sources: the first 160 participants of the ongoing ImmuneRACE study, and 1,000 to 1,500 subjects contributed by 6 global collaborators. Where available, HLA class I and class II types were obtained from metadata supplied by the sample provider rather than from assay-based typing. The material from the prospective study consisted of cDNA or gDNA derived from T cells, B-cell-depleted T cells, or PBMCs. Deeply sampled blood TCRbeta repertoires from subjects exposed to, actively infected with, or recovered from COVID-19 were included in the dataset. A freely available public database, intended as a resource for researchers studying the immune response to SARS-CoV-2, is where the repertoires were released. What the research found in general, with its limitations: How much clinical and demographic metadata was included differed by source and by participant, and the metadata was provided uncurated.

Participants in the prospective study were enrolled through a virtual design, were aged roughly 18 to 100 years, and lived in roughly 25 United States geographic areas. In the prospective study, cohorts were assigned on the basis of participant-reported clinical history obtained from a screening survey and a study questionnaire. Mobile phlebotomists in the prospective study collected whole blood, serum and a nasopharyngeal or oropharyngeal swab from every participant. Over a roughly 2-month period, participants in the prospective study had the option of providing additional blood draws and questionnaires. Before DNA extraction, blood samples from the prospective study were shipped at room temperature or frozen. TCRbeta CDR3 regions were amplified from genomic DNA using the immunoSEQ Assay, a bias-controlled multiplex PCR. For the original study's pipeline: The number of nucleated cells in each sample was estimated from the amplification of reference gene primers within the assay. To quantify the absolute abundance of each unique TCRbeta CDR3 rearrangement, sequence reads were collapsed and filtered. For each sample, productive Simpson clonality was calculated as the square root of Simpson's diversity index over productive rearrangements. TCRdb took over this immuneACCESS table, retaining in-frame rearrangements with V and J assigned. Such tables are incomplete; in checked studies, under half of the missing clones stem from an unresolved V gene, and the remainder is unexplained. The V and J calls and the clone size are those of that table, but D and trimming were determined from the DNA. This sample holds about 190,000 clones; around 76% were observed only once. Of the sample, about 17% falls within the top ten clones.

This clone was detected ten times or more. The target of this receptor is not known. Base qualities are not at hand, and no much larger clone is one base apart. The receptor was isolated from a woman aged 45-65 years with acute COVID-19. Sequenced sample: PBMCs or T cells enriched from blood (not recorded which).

The CDR3 has the sequence CASSAGQGGHQPQHF. The DNA sequence follows: TGTGCCAGCAGCGCGGGACAGGGGGGGCATCAGCCCCAGCATTTT. Recombination linked TRBV7-6 to TRBJ1-5; TRBD1 fits 11 bases in the junction. The CDR3 covers 15 residues, taking in both the cysteine and the phenylalanine. Just CDR3 DNA is preserved here, 45 bases in frame from base 1. Trimmed from V: 5 bases; trimmed from J: 5 bases; junction bases lacking a gene match: 5. CDR1 and CDR2 are drawn from the germline V gene: SGHVS, FNYEAQ.